This T cell receptor beta chain was observed in a study of cytotoxic CD8 clonotypes in ibrutinib-treated CLL. Study results and limitations: Contraction or stability on treatment characterized the public clonotypes, which were uncommon.

Details on this clone: Its antigen is still unknown.

The repertoire was sequenced with immunoSEQ multiplex PCR; TCRdb's copy has only in-frame clones and lacks some. Counted here are approximately 48,000 clones, 53% occurring once; the ten biggest clones make up about 33%. The receptor was isolated from a human donor with chronic lymphocytic leukemia. The specimen comprised PBMCs, sampled after 12 months of ibrutinib treatment.

CDR3 protein: CSVGSGTEAFF. As DNA, the CDR3 is TGCAGCGTTGGGTCGGGGACTGAAGCTTTCTTT. The chain has TRBV29-1 and TRBJ1-1; D is ambiguous. V lost 4 bases and J lost 5, with 8 bases in between. Germline assignment: CDR1 SQVTM and CDR2 ANQGSEA. This CDR3 has 11 amino acids.